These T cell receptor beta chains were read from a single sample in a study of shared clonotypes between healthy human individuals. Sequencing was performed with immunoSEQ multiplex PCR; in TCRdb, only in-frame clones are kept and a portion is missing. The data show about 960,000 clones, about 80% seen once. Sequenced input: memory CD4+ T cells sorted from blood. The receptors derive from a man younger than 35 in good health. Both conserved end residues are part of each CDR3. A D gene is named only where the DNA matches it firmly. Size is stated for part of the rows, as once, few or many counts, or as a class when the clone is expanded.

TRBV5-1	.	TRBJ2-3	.	CASSFAGYGGYTQYF	TGCGCCAGCAGCTTCGCAGGGTACGGCGGGTATACGCAGTATTTT
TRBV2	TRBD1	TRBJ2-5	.	CASSDLTGGKETQYF	TGTGCCAGCAGTGACCTCACAGGGGGGAAAGAGACCCAGTACTTC
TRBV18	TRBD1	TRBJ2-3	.	CASSPDGQGAADTQYF	TGTGCCAGCTCACCAGATGGGCAGGGGGCTGCAGATACGCAGTATTTT
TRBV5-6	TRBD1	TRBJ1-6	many	CASSGRTGGSSPLHF	TGTGCCAGCAGCGGCCGGACAGGGGGAAGTTCACCCCTCCACTTT
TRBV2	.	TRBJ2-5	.	CASMGGGDFQETQYF	TGTGCCAGCATGGGCGGAGGGGATTTCCAAGAGACCCAGTACTTC
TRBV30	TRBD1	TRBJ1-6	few	CAWSALQGRNSPLHF	TGTGCCTGGAGTGCATTACAGGGGAGGAATTCACCCCTCCACTTT
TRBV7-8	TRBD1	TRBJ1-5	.	CASSWDRGTGNQPQHF	TGTGCCAGCAGCTGGGACAGGGGTACGGGCAATCAGCCCCAGCATTTT
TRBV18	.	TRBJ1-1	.	CASSPVGGGTEAFF	TGTGCCAGCTCACCCGTCGGAGGGGGCACTGAAGCTTTCTTT
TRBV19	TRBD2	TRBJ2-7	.	CASSRLAGSYEQYF	TGTGCCAGTAGCCGACTAGCGGGAAGCTACGAGCAGTACTTC
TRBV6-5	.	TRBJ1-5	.	CASSYSGVQPQHF	TGTGCCAGCAGTTACTCGGGGGTTCAGCCCCAGCATTTT
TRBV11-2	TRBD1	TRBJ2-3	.	CASSLVGLGQGVADTQYF	TGTGCCAGCAGCTTAGTTGGGTTGGGACAGGGGGTCGCAGATACGCAGTATTTT
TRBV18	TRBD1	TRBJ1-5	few	CASSAQGLGNQPQHF	TGTGCCAGCTCGGCACAGGGGCTGGGCAATCAGCCCCAGCATTTT
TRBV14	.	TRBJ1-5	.	CATSPGSNQPQHF	TGTGCCACAAGTCCAGGGAGCAATCAGCCCCAGCATTTT
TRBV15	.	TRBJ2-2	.	CATSRGAGNTGELFF	TGTGCCACCAGCAGAGGTGCGGGGAACACCGGGGAGCTGTTTTTT
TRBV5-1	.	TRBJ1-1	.	CASSLEPVGNTEAFF	TGCGCCAGCAGCTTGGAGCCGGTGGGGAACACTGAAGCTTTCTTT
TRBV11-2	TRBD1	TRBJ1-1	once	CASTWGQGNTEAFF	TGTGCCAGCACGTGGGGACAGGGGAACACTGAAGCTTTCTTT
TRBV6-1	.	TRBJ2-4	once	CVSKGLAKNIQYF	TGTGTCAGCAAAGGGCTAGCCAAAAACATTCAGTACTTC
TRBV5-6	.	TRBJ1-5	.	CASSSTLYSNQPQHF	TGTGCCAGCAGCTCTACCCTCTATAGCAATCAGCCCCAGCATTTT
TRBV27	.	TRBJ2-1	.	CASSFTGSGSSYNEQFF	TGTGCCAGCAGTTTTACAGGGAGCGGCAGCTCCTACAATGAGCAGTTCTTC
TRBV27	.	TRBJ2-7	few	CASSSLLGNEQYF	TGTGCCAGCAGTTCCCTTTTAGGGAACGAGCAGTACTTC
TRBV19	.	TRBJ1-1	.	CASSWQVNTEAFF	TGTGCCAGTAGTTGGCAGGTTAACACTGAAGCTTTCTTT
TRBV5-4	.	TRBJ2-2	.	CASSLDISGNTGELFF	TGTGCCAGCAGCTTGGACATTAGCGGAAACACCGGGGAGCTGTTTTTT
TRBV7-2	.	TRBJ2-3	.	CASSLAAGGTDTQYF	TGTGCCAGCAGCTTAGCCGCGGGTGGCACAGATACGCAGTATTTT
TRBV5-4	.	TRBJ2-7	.	CASSLGGGEGSYEQYF	TGTGCCAGCAGCTTGGGAGGGGGAGAAGGCTCCTACGAGCAGTACTTC
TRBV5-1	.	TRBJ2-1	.	CASVRENSYNEQFF	TGCGCCAGCGTACGGGAGAACTCCTACAATGAGCAGTTCTTC
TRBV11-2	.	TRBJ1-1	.	CASSPLWRGANTEAFF	TGTGCCAGCAGCCCGTTATGGCGGGGGGCCAACACTGAAGCTTTCTTT
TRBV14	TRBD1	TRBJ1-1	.	CASSQVRSLRQGEAFF	TGTGCCAGCAGCCAAGTTAGGTCCCTGAGACAGGGCGAAGCTTTCTTT
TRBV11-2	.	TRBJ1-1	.	CASSLNPWQGNTEAFF	TGTGCCAGCAGCTTAAACCCTTGGCAGGGGAACACTGAAGCTTTCTTT
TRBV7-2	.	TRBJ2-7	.	CASSLQGLPGYEQYF	TGTGCCAGCAGCTTACAAGGGCTTCCGGGGTACGAGCAGTACTTC
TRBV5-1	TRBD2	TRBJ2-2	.	CASSSPPSGTGELFF	TGCGCCAGCAGCTCCCCCCCTAGCGGGACCGGGGAGCTGTTTTTT
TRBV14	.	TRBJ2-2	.	CASSQDWTNVVPGELFF	TGTGCCAGCAGCCAAGATTGGACGAACGTGGTACCCGGGGAGCTGTTTTTT